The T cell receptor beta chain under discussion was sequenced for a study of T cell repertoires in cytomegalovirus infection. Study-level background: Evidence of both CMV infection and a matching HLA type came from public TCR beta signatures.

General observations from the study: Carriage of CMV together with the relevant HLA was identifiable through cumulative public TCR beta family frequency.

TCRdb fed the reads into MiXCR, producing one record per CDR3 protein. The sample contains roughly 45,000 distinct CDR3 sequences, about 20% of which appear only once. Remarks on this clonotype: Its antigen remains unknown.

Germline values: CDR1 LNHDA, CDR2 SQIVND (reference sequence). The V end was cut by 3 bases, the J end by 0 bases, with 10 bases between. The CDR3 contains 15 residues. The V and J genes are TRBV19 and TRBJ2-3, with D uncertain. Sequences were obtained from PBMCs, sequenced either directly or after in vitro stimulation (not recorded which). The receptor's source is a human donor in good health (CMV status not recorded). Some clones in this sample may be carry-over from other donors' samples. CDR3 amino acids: CASSIASLSTDTQYF. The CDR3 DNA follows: TGTGCCAGTAGTATCGCCAGCCTAAGCACAGATACGCAGTATTTT.